The 22 T cell receptor beta chains below come from one sample, sequenced in a study of CD8+ T cells in alopecia areata. Extracted from the samples, RNA was reverse transcribed into cDNA to serve as the sequencing template. Measured with immunoSEQ multiplex PCR; TCRdb has only the in-frame clones, and not every one. The sample yields more than 150,000 clones, about 51% seen once. The treatment here: oral pan-JAK inhibitor, 5-10 mg twice daily. The sequences come from CD8+ T cells sorted from blood, collected at week 52, from a patient treated with tofacitinib. The receptors stem from a human donor with alopecia areata.

In this sample, this clone turned up a few times. The chain recombines TRBV6-5 with TRBJ1-1, with no clear D. V gave up 0 bases and J gave up 1 base, with 12 bases separating them. This CDR3 is 16 amino acids long. Germline CDR1 reads MNHEY; CDR2 reads SVGAGI. As DNA, the CDR3 is TGTGCCAGCAGTTACTCGATAAGGTCGGGGAACACTGAAGCTTTCTTT. Translation gives CASSYSIRSGNTEAFF.

This sequence joins TRBV7-9 and TRBJ2-7, with D hard to call. Between the trimmed V and J ends, which lost 2 bases and 3 bases, there was a span of 5 bases. The germline gives CDR1 SEHNR, CDR2 FQNEAQ (reference sequence). This CDR3 has 12 amino acids. The CDR3 protein is CASSLWGYEQYF. The CDR3 nucleotides are TGTGCCAGCAGCTTATGGGGCTACGAGCAGTACTTC.

The chain links TRBV4-1 to TRBJ1-1, with D perhaps TRBD1 (5 bases). Trimming shortened V by 4 bases and J by 4 bases, and 10 bases separated the two germline ends. CDR3 length equals 13 residues. Germline V gives CDR1 MGHRA, CDR2 YSYEKL. The CDR3 is CASSPEGRTEAFF. The CDR3 DNA sequence: TGCGCCAGCAGCCCCGAGGGGCGCACTGAAGCTTTCTTT.

The chain has TRBV5-6 and TRBJ1-1; D is unclear. From germline, CDR1 is SGHDT and CDR2 YYEEEE. CDR3 length equals 13 residues. The germline V and J ends were trimmed by 3 bases and 7 bases, with 13 bases remaining between them. CDR3: CASSSGRGIEAFF. The CDR3 coding sequence is TGTGCCAGCAGCTCAGGACGGGGTATTGAAGCTTTCTTT. The entire variable domain, with the rest obtained from reference TRBV5-6 and TRBJ1-1, is as follows: DAGVTQSPTHLIKTRGQQVTLRCSPKSGHDTVSWYQQALGQGPQFIFQYYEEEERQRGNFPDRFSGHQFPNYSSELNVNALLLGDSALYLCASSSGRGIEAFFGQGTRLTVV.

J is TRBJ1-2 and V is TRBV10-3; 7 bases are a match to TRBD1. This CDR3 comprises 16 residues. V lost 3 bases to trimming and J lost 2 bases; unmatched junction nucleotides: 9. Germline loops: CDR1 ENHRY, CDR2 SYGVKD. Written as DNA, the CDR3 is TGTGCCATCAGTGATCCGTGGACAGGTGAAAACTATGGCTACACCTTC. It yields the protein CAISDPWTGENYGYTF.

As regards this clone: This sample also contains other DNA sequences that code for the same CDR3. The chain links TRBV27 to TRBJ1-5; D is undetermined. Germline CDR1 and CDR2: MNHEY and SMNVEV (reference sequence). The V and J ends lost 2 bases and 1 base respectively, with 6 bases between them. This CDR3 spans 14 amino acids. CDR3 region: CASSLRASNQPQHF. The CDR3 nucleotides are TGTGCCAGCAGTTTAAGGGCAAGCAATCAGCCCCAGCATTTT.

The chain links TRBV30 to TRBJ1-3; 7 positions agree with TRBD1. This CDR3 has 14 residues. V lost 5 bases, J lost 0 bases, and 4 bases stayed unmatched. Germline lookup yields CDR1 GTSNPN and CDR2 SVGIG (reference sequence). The CDR3 bases are TGTGCCTGGTGGGACAGCTACTCTGGAAACACCATATATTTT. It codes for CAWWDSYSGNTIYF.

As regards this clone: Other nucleotide sequences in the sample specify the same CDR3. The chain recombines TRBV5-6 with TRBJ2-7; TRBD1 matches 7 bases. V gave up 3 bases and J gave up 0 bases; unmatched junction bases: 0. Germline-derived CDR1 and CDR2 are SGHDT and YYEEEE. The CDR3 runs 13 residues. CDR3: CASSWDSSYEQYF. The CDR3 DNA reads TGTGCCAGCAGCTGGGACAGCTCCTACGAGCAGTACTTC. Combining the CDR3 with reference TRBV5-6 and TRBJ2-7 gives the whole variable domain DAGVTQSPTHLIKTRGQQVTLRCSPKSGHDTVSWYQQALGQGPQFIFQYYEEEERQRGNFPDRFSGHQFPNYSSELNVNALLLGDSALYLCASSWDSSYEQYFGPGTRLTVT.

The chain has TRBV29-1 and TRBJ1-1; 9 nucleotides line up with TRBD1. This CDR3 comprises 13 residues. Per the germline V gene, CDR1 is SQVTM and CDR2 is ANQGSEA. With 3 bases clipped from V and 7 bases from J, the junction kept 6 bases outside the gene matches. The CDR3 nucleotides read TGCAGCGTTGAGGGGACAGGGACCCTTGAAGCTTTCTTT. It codes for CSVEGTGTLEAFF.

The chain carries TRBV27 and TRBJ2-7, with D unresolved. CDR3 length: 13 amino acids. The germline gives CDR1 MNHEY, CDR2 SMNVEV (reference sequence). The V gene lost 5 bases and the J gene lost 1 base, with 9 bases spanning the gap. CDR3 sequence reads: CASSPRSSYEQYF. In nucleotides, the CDR3 is TGTGCCAGCAGTCCGCGGTCATCCTACGAGCAGTACTTC.

The rearrangement links TRBV18 to TRBJ1-1; the D gene is possibly TRBD1 (6 bases). Trimming shortened V by 3 bases and J by 2 bases, and 13 bases separated the two germline ends. CDR1 is KGHSH and CDR2 is LQKENI in the germline V gene. The CDR3 runs 15 residues. The CDR3 coding sequence is TGTGCCAGCTCACCGCCGGACAGAGTAAACACTGAAGCTTTCTTT. Translated, it gives CASSPPDRVNTEAFF.

The rearrangement joins TRBV5-6 to TRBJ2-1; D ambiguous. V was trimmed by 3 bases and J by 6 bases, leaving 4 bases between them. Germline V gene sequence: CDR1 SGHDT, CDR2 YYEEEE. The CDR3 totals 11 residues. The CDR3 bases are TGTGCCAGCAGCTGGCTCAATGAGCAGTTCTTC. It is translated as CASSWLNEQFF.

CDR3 coding DNA: TGCAGCGTTAACTCCGGGACAGGGCCCTACGAGCAGTACTTC. This gives the protein CSVNSGTGPYEQYF. V usage is TRBV29-1 and J usage is TRBJ2-7; TRBD1 matches at 9 bases. Trimming at V came to 5 bases and at J to 2 bases, leaving 7 bases not matched to a gene. The germline gives CDR1 SQVTM, CDR2 ANQGSEA. The CDR3 is 14 residues long.

This clone came up a few times. CDR3 sequence: CSVWGGEGNQPQHF. CDR3 sequence (DNA): TGCAGCGTTTGGGGGGGCGAGGGCAATCAGCCCCAGCATTTT. V gene TRBV29-1 combines with J gene TRBJ1-5, with D possibly TRBD1 on 6 matching bases. The germline V gene has CDR1 SQVTM and CDR2 ANQGSEA. The V end lost 5 bases, the J end lost 2 bases, and 13 bases lay between the germline ends. This CDR3 comprises 14 residues. The entire variable domain, with the rest obtained from reference TRBV29-1 and TRBJ1-5, is as follows: SAVISQKPSRDICQRGTSLTIQCQVDSQVTMMFWYRQQPGQSLTLIATANQGSEATYESGFVIDKFPISRPNLTFSTLTVSNMSPEDSSIYLCSVWGGEGNQPQHFGDGTRLSIL.

V and J are TRBV11-2 and TRBJ2-7, with 7 bases aligning to TRBD1. The CDR3 is 14 residues long. The V gene's germline CDR1 is SGHAT and CDR2 FQNNGV. The V and J ends lost 8 bases and 2 bases, in that order; junction bases with no gene match: 9. The chain's CDR3 is CASRPPGTAYEQYF. The CDR3 DNA follows: TGTGCCAGCCGACCCCCCGGGACAGCCTACGAGCAGTACTTC. Variable domain in full (rest from reference TRBV11-2 and TRBJ2-7): EAGVAQSPRYKIIEKRQSVAFWCNPISGHATLYWYQQILGQGPKLLIQFQNNGVVDDSQLPKDRFSAERLKGVDSTLKIQPAKLEDSAVYLCASRPPGTAYEQYFGPGTRLTVT.

In this sample, this clone turned up a few times. The V call is TRBV30, the J call TRBJ2-2; 10 bases fit TRBD2. The CDR3 loop spans 15 amino acids. The V segment lost 7 bases and the J segment 0 bases; nucleotides outside the gene matches: 5. Germline CDR1 is GTSNPN and CDR2 is SVGIG (reference sequence). This CDR3 reads CALSGGATNTGELFF. The DNA for the CDR3 is TGTGCCTTAAGCGGGGGGGCGACGAACACCGGGGAGCTGTTTTTT.

This clone was counted only a few times. The rearrangement uses TRBV29-1 and TRBJ1-2, with a weak D call TRBD1 (5 bases). This CDR3 has 11 residues. Germline V CDR1 and CDR2: SQVTM, ANQGSEA. The ends were cut back, 7 bases at V and 7 bases at J, with 13 bases in the middle. The CDR3 bases are TGCAGCGCATCATGGGGCTCTGGCTACACCTTC. Translation gives CSASWGSGYTF.

The V and J genes are TRBV20-1 and TRBJ2-3; D is unclear. CDR1 DFQATT and CDR2 SNEGSKA come from the germline V gene (reference sequence). This CDR3 is built from 11 residues. V gave up 1 base and J gave up 6 bases, with 5 bases separating them. CDR3: CSARVGDTQYF. The CDR3 DNA reads as TGCAGTGCTAGAGTGGGGGATACGCAGTATTTT.

In this sample, this clone turned up a few times. CDR3 residues: CASSPNSITNTGELFF. CDR3 nucleotides: TGCGCCAGCAGCCCAAACAGTATCACGAACACCGGGGAGCTGTTTTTT. The rearrangement links TRBV5-1 to TRBJ2-2; the D is unclear. There are 16 residues in the CDR3. V was cut by 4 bases and J by 0 bases, with 13 bases left in between. Germline V gene lookup returns CDR1 SGHRS and CDR2 YFSETQ.

This sequence joins TRBV13 and TRBJ1-3; D remains ambiguous. V was shortened by 0 bases and J by 2 bases, with 14 bases between the two germline ends. Germline CDR1 reads PRHDT; CDR2 reads FYEKMQ (reference sequence). CDR3 length equals 17 residues. The CDR3 reads CASSLGEIRLAGNTIYF. Written as DNA, the CDR3 is TGTGCCAGCAGCTTAGGTGAGATCCGGCTCGCTGGAAACACCATATATTTT.

The chain carries TRBV5-4 and TRBJ1-1, with a possible D match to TRBD1 (6 bases). The CDR3 totals 12 residues. Trimming removed 4 bases at V and 8 bases at J, with 12 bases between. CDR1 and CDR2 from the germline V gene are SGHNT and YYREEE (reference sequence). CDR3 sequence (DNA): TGTGCCAGCAGCATGGACAGATCGGAAGCTTTCTTT. Translated, it gives CASSMDRSEAFF.

The chain employs TRBV29-1 and TRBJ1-2; D gene ambiguous. Germline CDR1 SQVTM, CDR2 ANQGSEA. The CDR3 covers 13 residues. Trimming stripped 4 bases from V and 5 bases from J, with 14 bases between. The DNA for the CDR3 is TGCAGCGTTGTTTCATCGTCCGAATATGGCTACACCTTC. Translated, it gives CSVVSSSEYGYTF. Complete variable domain (other parts from reference TRBV29-1 and TRBJ1-2): SAVISQKPSRDICQRGTSLTIQCQVDSQVTMMFWYRQQPGQSLTLIATANQGSEATYESGFVIDKFPISRPNLTFSTLTVSNMSPEDSSIYLCSVVSSSEYGYTFGSGTRLTVV.